Following are 25 T cell receptor beta chains from one sample sequenced in a study of T cell repertoires in aging, cancer and after chemotherapy (dated by TCRdb to between 2018 and 2020). TCR beta rearrangements were amplified from genomic DNA extracted from peripheral blood rather than from sorted cells or RNA. The sample was run on an Illumina MiSeq. Rearranged TRB sequences spanning V, D and J segments were amplified in a multiplex touch-down PCR with a mixed TRB-A/B primer pool. TCRdb handled the public reads itself, with Q25 trimming in fastp and clone calling in MiXCR, and kept productive beta chains. Rows with a matching CDR3 protein are joined into one entry that keeps the most common DNA and genes. A total of 1,600 or so distinct CDR3 sequences appear in this sample, roughly 24% of them only once. Of the sample, less than 25% is held by the ten largest clones. Material for sequencing was blood. The source is a human donor with a solid tumor.

The chain is built from TRBV11-3 and TRBJ1-2, with 7 bases lining up with TRBD1. The ends lost 0 bases at V and 3 bases at J; junction bases unmatched: 4. CDR3 length: 15 residues. Germline V gene sequence: CDR1 SGHNT, CDR2 YENEEA. CDR3 sequence (DNA): TGTGCCAGCAGCTTAGATCTGGGACAGCACTATGGCTACACCTTC. The encoded protein is CASSLDLGQHYGYTF.

This sequence joins TRBV6-5 and TRBJ2-3, with D hard to call. Trimming took 7 bases from V and 3 from J, leaving 8 bases between them. CDR1 and CDR2 (germline): MNHEY, SVGAGI. The CDR3 is made up of 12 amino acids. CDR3 bases: TGTGCCAGCAACAAATATACAGATACGCAGTATTTT. Protein sequence: CASNKYTDTQYF.

This clonotype was recorded a few times. V is TRBV6-6 and J is TRBJ2-1; 9 bases agree with TRBD1. The CDR3 length is 15 residues. From germline, CDR1 is MNHNY and CDR2 SVGAGI (reference sequence). V lost 4 bases, J lost 7 bases, and 8 bases stayed unmatched. For the CDR3, the DNA is TGTGCCAGCAGTTCACGACAGGGGGTTTGGAATGAGCAGTTCTTC. Encoded protein: CASSSRQGVWNEQFF.

Only a few counts were recorded for this clonotype. The V gene is TRBV27, the J gene TRBJ2-7; D unclear. The V gene lost 4 bases and the J gene lost 7 bases, with 11 bases spanning the gap. Looked up from germline, CDR1 is MNHEY and CDR2 is SMNVEV (reference sequence). CDR3 length: 12 amino acids. In DNA form, the CDR3 reads TGTGCCAGCAGTTCCCACTCGGATGAGCAGTACTTC. It specifies CASSSHSDEQYF.

The V call is TRBV10-1, the J call TRBJ2-1; TRBD2 agrees at 9 bases. V was pared by 4 bases and J by 4 bases, with 11 bases of the junction left unmatched. The germline CDR1 and CDR2 sequences are WNHNN and SYGVQD (reference sequence). The CDR3 extends over 17 amino acids. In nucleotides, the CDR3 is TGCGCCAGCAGTGTGGGCCTAGGGCTAGCGGGATACAATGAGCAGTTCTTC. Its protein product is CASSVGLGLAGYNEQFF.

Sample share makes this clonotype large (0.1 to 1%). The chain is built from TRBV5-6 and TRBJ2-7; tentative D call: TRBD2 (5 bases). Germline CDR1 SGHDT, CDR2 YYEEEE. There are 12 residues in the CDR3. The V gene lost 4 bases and the J gene lost 2 bases, with 7 bases spanning the gap. As DNA, the CDR3 is TGTGCCAGCAGCCCCGGGACCTACGAGCAGTACTTC. The encoded protein is CASSPGTYEQYF.

This clonotype is medium-sized. The chain combines TRBV7-9 with TRBJ1-3; no clear D. The CDR3 spans 16 residues. Germline V CDR1 and CDR2: SEHNR, FQNEAQ (reference sequence). V was pared by 5 bases and J by 2 bases, with 16 bases between. The CDR3 loop is CASSLTYGVAGNTIYF. CDR3 sequence (DNA): TGTGCCAGCAGCCTAACGTACGGGGTGGCTGGAAACACCATATATTTT.

By share, this clonotype counts as large. This chain joins TRBV6-5 and TRBJ2-7; 9 nucleotides agree with TRBD1. Trimming at V came to 6 bases and at J to 2 bases, leaving 8 bases not matched to a gene. The CDR3 has 15 amino acids. Per germline, CDR1 MNHEY and CDR2 SVGAGI. The DNA of the CDR3 is TGTGCCAGCAGAGGGACAGGGAATGAAGCCTACGAGCAGTACTTC. Encoded protein: CASRGTGNEAYEQYF.

The chain joins TRBV24-1 to TRBJ2-3; 11 nucleotides agree with TRBD2. The CDR3 runs to 16 residues. V lost 4 bases, J lost 4 bases, and 6 bases stayed unmatched. Germline CDR1 reads KGHDR; CDR2 reads SFDVKD. The CDR3 spells CATSDPSGRSSDTQYF. The CDR3 coding sequence is TGTGCCACCAGTGACCCTAGCGGGAGGAGCTCAGATACGCAGTATTTT.

This clonotype was recorded a few times. CDR3 loop: CASRLDRNGETQYF. CDR3 in DNA: TGTGCCAGCAGGCTGGACAGGAACGGAGAGACCCAGTACTTC. The rearrangement uses TRBV6-1 and TRBJ2-5, with TRBD1 matching 7 bases. Germline CDR1 reads MNHNS; CDR2 reads SASEGT. This CDR3 spans 14 amino acids. Trimming took 6 bases from V and 4 from J; bases not matched to a gene: 8.

This clonotype turned up a few times. This rearrangement joins TRBV15 to TRBJ1-3, with unresolved D. The germline gives CDR1 LNHNV, CDR2 YYDKDF (reference sequence). Trimming took off 0 bases at V and 0 bases at J, with 6 bases between the two ends. The CDR3 totals 15 residues. This chain's CDR3 is CATSRDTYSGNTIYF. In DNA form, the CDR3 reads TGTGCCACCAGCAGAGATACGTACTCTGGAAACACCATATATTTT.

CDR3 amino acids: CSARDRLAGAQETQYF. The DNA for the CDR3 is TGCAGTGCTAGAGATAGGCTAGCGGGGGCCCAAGAGACCCAGTACTTC. The gene calls are TRBV20-1 and TRBJ2-5; 10 nucleotides align to TRBD2. Germline lookup yields CDR1 DFQATT and CDR2 SNEGSKA (reference sequence). The junction had 5 bases not matched to a gene; V was cut back by 0 bases and J by 1 base. The CDR3 is 16 amino acids.

The J gene is TRBJ2-1, the V gene TRBV14, with D tentatively TRBD1 (6 bases). There are 15 residues in the CDR3. Trimming removed 4 bases at V and 6 bases at J, with 16 bases between. Germline V CDR1 and CDR2: SGHDN, FVKESK. CDR3 sequence reads: CASSRRNRDTNEQFF. The DNA for the CDR3 is TGTGCCAGCAGCCGCCGCAATAGGGACACCAATGAGCAGTTCTTC.

The J gene is TRBJ2-2, the V gene TRBV27; D is perhaps TRBD1 or TRBD2 (6 bases each). The CDR3 sequence is 17 residues long. V shed 4 bases and J shed 4 bases, with 19 bases lying between them. Germline V lookup: CDR1 MNHEY, CDR2 SMNVEV (reference sequence). As DNA, the CDR3 is TGTGCCAGCAGTTACACGGCGCCGGGGGCGGGCACCGGGGAGCTGTTTTTT. This gives the protein CASSYTAPGAGTGELFF.

This clonotype is large (0.1 to 1%) within its sample. The chain employs TRBV29-1 and TRBJ2-3, with unresolved D. Trimming removed 7 bases from V and 4 bases from J, with 9 bases in between. In germline, CDR1 is SQVTM, CDR2 ANQGSEA. This CDR3 contains 11 residues. The CDR3 region has the DNA TGCAGCGCCCCATCCGCAGATACGCAGTATTTT. This translates into CSAPSADTQYF.

The gene calls are TRBV19 and TRBJ1-5; 8 positions match TRBD1. The CDR3 is made up of 16 amino acids. The V and J ends lost 3 bases and 4 bases, in that order; junction bases with no gene match: 8. From germline, CDR1 is LNHDA and CDR2 SQIVND (reference sequence). CDR3 coding DNA: TGTGCCAGTAGTATTGATGGGACAGGAGGTAATCAGCCCCAGCATTTT. Protein sequence: CASSIDGTGGNQPQHF.

This clonotype was recorded a few times. This chain uses TRBV7-3 with TRBJ2-1, with TRBD2 matching 14 bases. The CDR3 is 16 residues long. Trimming cost V 5 bases and J 9 bases; bases outside gene matches: 9. CDR1 SGHTA and CDR2 FQGTGA come from the germline V gene. The CDR3 DNA sequence: TGTGCCAGCAGCCTAGGACTAGCGGGGGGCCGGAGTGAGCAGTTCTTC. It codes for CASSLGLAGGRSEQFF. Based on the CDR3 plus reference TRBV7-3 and TRBJ2-1, the full variable domain is GAGVSQTPSNKVTEKGKYVELRCDPISGHTALYWYRQSLGQGPEFLIYFQGTGAADDSGLPNDRFFAVRPEGSVSTLKIQRTERGDSAVYLCASSLGLAGGRSEQFFGPGTRLTVL.

The rearrangement joins TRBV20-1 to TRBJ2-2; 7 bases are shared with TRBD1. This CDR3 comprises 14 residues. V trimming: 4 bases; J trimming: 1 base; junction bases outside the gene matches: 3. CDR1 DFQATT and CDR2 SNEGSKA come from the germline V gene (reference sequence). The CDR3: CSATGTVNTGELFF. The CDR3 nucleotides read TGCAGTGCTACCGGGACAGTGAACACCGGGGAGCTGTTTTTT.

Relative to its sample, this clonotype is medium-sized. The CDR3 bases are TGTGCCTGGAGTGGCCTGAACAATGAGCAGTTCTTC. Encoded protein: CAWSGLNNEQFF. V usage is TRBV30 and J usage is TRBJ2-1; D call uncertain. V lost 1 base and J lost 5, with 6 bases in between. Germline assignment: CDR1 GTSNPN and CDR2 SVGIG (reference sequence). This CDR3 region has 12 residues.

The chain uses TRBV5-6 and TRBJ2-5; D perhaps matches TRBD2 (6 bases). The CDR3 consists of 16 residues. Per the germline V gene, CDR1 is SGHDT and CDR2 is YYEEEE. Trimming removed 5 bases from V and 5 bases from J, with 22 bases in between. The CDR3 DNA follows: TGTGCCAGCAGTGGTGGGGCTAGCGCCTTGGGGGAGACCCAGTACTTC. Encoded protein: CASSGGASALGETQYF.

In its sample, this clonotype was seen a few times. The chain uses TRBV5-5 and TRBJ2-1, with D uncertain. V was clipped by 3 bases and J by 0 bases, with 13 bases between them. This CDR3 region has 16 residues. CDR1 SGHKS and CDR2 YYEKEE come from the germline V gene (reference sequence). The CDR3 region is CASSSGPLSSYNEQFF. CDR3 DNA: TGTGCCAGCAGCTCTGGTCCGCTTAGCTCCTACAATGAGCAGTTCTTC.

There are a few counts of this clonotype. The rearrangement links TRBV19 to TRBJ1-1, with no clear D. V lost 3 bases to trimming and J lost 9 bases, with 11 bases between them. Germline V CDR1 and CDR2: LNHDA, SQIVND (reference sequence). This CDR3 has 12 residues. CDR3 nucleotide sequence: TGTGCCAGTAGTATTAGCGGGTTACAAGCTTTCTTT. This sequence encodes CASSISGLQAFF.

This rearrangement joins TRBV6-5 to TRBJ1-1, with no clear D. Looked up from germline, CDR1 is MNHEY and CDR2 is SVGAGI. The CDR3 contains 12 residues. V dropped 0 bases and J dropped 5 bases, with 4 bases sitting between them. CDR3 amino acids: CASSYSNTEAFF. DNA of the CDR3: TGTGCCAGCAGTTACTCGAATACTGAAGCTTTCTTT.

This chain connects TRBV11-1 to TRBJ2-2; D is perhaps TRBD1 (6 bases). Trimming shortened V by 3 bases and J by 0 bases, and 11 bases separated the two germline ends. The CDR3 has 16 residues. CDR1 is SGHAT, CDR2 FQDESV, per germline (reference sequence). CDR3 amino acids: CASSFRTEPNTGELFF. CDR3 bases: TGTGCCAGCAGCTTCCGGACAGAACCGAACACCGGGGAGCTGTTTTTT.

This chain uses TRBV5-8 with TRBJ2-5; D may be TRBD1 (5 bases). From germline, CDR1 is SGHTS and CDR2 YDEGEE. There are 14 residues in the CDR3. The V end was cut by 0 bases, the J end by 6 bases, with 12 bases between. The CDR3 spells CASSLVAKGKTQYF. CDR3 bases: TGTGCCAGCAGCTTGGTGGCGAAGGGGAAGACCCAGTACTTC.